This T cell receptor beta chain was observed in a study of shared clonotypes between healthy human individuals. The table came from immunoSEQ multiplex PCR; TCRdb's copy has only in-frame clones and leaves some out. The sample includes 400,000 or so clones, around 96% of them seen just once. The sequencing input was memory CD8+ T cells sorted from blood. Subset here: CD45RO+ cells pooled with CCR7-negative TemRA cells. The receptor's source is a man aged 25 to 40 in good health.

The CDR3 loop is CASSGSPAHEQFF. DNA for the CDR3: TGTGCCAGCAGTGGCTCACCCGCCCATGAGCAGTTCTTC. The chain joins TRBV25-1 to TRBJ2-1; D not resolved. Trimming cost V 4 bases and J 8 bases, with 12 bases left between them. Germline V gene data show CDR1 as MGHDK and CDR2 as SYGVNS. This CDR3 is built from 13 residues.